This T cell receptor beta chain came from a study of beta chain features in type 1 diabetes. About the study: Sorted cell examination encompassed under 130 million cells across all samples. Study-wide points: PCR may have favored shorter templates equally in patients and controls. Patients with Type 1 diabetes showed moderately but significantly shorter TCRB CDR3s in all four CD4+ subsets. It was among patients, rather than healthy donors, that naive, central memory and Treg TCRB repertoires appeared more similar.

Since all of the isolated RNA was reverse transcribed, expressed TCRB transcripts were what got sequenced. Profiled with immunoSEQ multiplex PCR; TCRdb holds only in-frame clones, not every one. Of more than 300,000 clones in the sample, roughly 12% are singletons; the top ten hold 0.0095% to 0.013%. Only a few counts were recorded for this clone. The target antigen is unknown. Purities over 95% were achieved in all sorted populations. V gave up 5 bases and J gave up 2 bases, with 16 bases separating them. This CDR3 region has 15 residues. Germline V lookup: CDR1 MGHDK, CDR2 SYGVNS. The sequence came from a woman in her late teens or twenties with type 1 diabetes. The sample consisted of naive CD4+ T cells from blood. The chain carries TRBV25-1 and TRBJ2-7; D might be TRBD2 (6 bases). The CDR3 DNA sequence: TGTGCCAGCAGTCTTAGGGGACGGACTACCTACGAGCAGTACTTC. It specifies CASSLRGRTTYEQYF.